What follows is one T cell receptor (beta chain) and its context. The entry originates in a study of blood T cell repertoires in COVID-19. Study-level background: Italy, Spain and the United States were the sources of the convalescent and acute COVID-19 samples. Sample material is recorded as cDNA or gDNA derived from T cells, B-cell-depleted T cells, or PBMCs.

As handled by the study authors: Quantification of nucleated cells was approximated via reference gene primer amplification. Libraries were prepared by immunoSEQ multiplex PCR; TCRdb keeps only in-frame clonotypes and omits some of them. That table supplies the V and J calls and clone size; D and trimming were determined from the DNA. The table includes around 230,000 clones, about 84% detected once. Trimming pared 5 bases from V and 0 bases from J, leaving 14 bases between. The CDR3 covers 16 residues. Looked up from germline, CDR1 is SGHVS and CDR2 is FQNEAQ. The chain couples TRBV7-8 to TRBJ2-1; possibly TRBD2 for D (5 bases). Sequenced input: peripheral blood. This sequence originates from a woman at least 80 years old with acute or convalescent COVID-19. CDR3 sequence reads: CASSQRTGSSYNEQFF. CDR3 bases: TGTGCCAGCAGCCAGCGGACGGGAAGCTCCTACAATGAGCAGTTCTTC. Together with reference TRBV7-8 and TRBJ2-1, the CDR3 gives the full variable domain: GAGVSQSPRYKVAKRGQDVALRCDPISGHVSLFWYQQALGQGPEFLTYFQNEAQLDKSGLPSDRFFAERPEGSVSTLKIQRTQQEDSAVYLCASSQRTGSSYNEQFFGPGTRLTVL.